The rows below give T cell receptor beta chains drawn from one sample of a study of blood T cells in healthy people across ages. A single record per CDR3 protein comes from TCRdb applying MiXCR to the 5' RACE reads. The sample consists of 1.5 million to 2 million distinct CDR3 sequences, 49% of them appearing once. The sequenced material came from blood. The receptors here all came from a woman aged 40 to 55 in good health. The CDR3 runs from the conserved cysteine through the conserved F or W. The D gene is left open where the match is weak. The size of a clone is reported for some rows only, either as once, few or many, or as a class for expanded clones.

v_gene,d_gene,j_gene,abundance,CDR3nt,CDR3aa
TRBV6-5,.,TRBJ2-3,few,TGTGCCAGCAGAGGGACTTTTTTAAGCACAGATACGCAGTATTTT,CASRGTFLSTDTQYF
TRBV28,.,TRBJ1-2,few,TGTGCCAGCACCCCAGGGATCTATGGCTACACCTTC,CASTPGIYGYTF
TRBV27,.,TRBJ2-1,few,TGTGCCAGCAGGCCTGTCCGTTCCTCCTACAATGAGCAGTTCTTC,CASRPVRSSYNEQFF
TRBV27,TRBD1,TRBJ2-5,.,TGTGCCAGCAGTTTTTTAGGGACAGGGAAAGAGACCCAGTACTTC,CASSFLGTGKETQYF
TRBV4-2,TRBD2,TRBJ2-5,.,TGTGCCAGCAGCCAAGATACTAGCGGGTACCAAGAGACCCAGTACTTC,CASSQDTSGYQETQYF
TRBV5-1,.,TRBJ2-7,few,TGCGCCAGCAGCGAGGGACAACTCCACTCCTACGAGCAGTACTTC,CASSEGQLHSYEQYF
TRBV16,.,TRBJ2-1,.,TGTGCCAGCAGCCAATTTCACAGGGCGGGGTACAATGAGCGGTTCTTC,CASSQFHRAGYNERFF
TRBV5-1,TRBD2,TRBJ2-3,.,TGCGCCAGCAGCCGTGATGGCCGCGGGGGGACAGATACGCAGTATTTT,CASSRDGRGGTDTQYF
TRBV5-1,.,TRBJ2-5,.,TGCGCCAGCACCTTGAGGGTAGGACAAGAGACCCAGTACTTC,CASTLRVGQETQYF
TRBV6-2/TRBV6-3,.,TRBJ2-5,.,TGTGCCAGCAGTTACTCTGCGGTAGGGCCGGTAGAGGCCCAGTACTTC,CASSYSAVGPVEAQYF
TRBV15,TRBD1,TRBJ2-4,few,TGTGCCACCAGCAGAGGGGACAGACAGTTTGCCAAAAACATTCAGTACTTC,CATSRGDRQFAKNIQYF
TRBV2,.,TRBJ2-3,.,TGTGCCAGCAGTAGCTCCGGACTCACAGATACGCAGTATTTT,CASSSSGLTDTQYF
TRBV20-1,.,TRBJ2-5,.,TGCAGTGCTGAGGATGGGACGGAGACCCAGTACTTC,CSAEDGTETQYF
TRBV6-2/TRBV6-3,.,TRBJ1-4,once,TGTGCCAGCAGTTACTCGAAGCACCGGGGGAAAAAACTGTTTTTT,CASSYSKHRGKKLFF
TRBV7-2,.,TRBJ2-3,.,TGTGCCAGCAGCTTACTAGACTCGCAGTATTTT,CASSLLDSQYF
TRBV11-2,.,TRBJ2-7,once,TGTGCCAGCAGCTTAGCCGGTAGCATCAATGACGAGCAGTACTTC,CASSLAGSINDEQYF
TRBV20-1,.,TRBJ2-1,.,TGCAGTGCAACAGGGTTCTACAATGAGCAGTTCTTC,CSATGFYNEQFF
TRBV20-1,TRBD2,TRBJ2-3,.,TGCAGTGCTAGATTGCGGCTAGCGGGCACAGATACGCAGTATTTT,CSARLRLAGTDTQYF
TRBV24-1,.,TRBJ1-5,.,TGTGCCACCAGTGAAGGGTTCGGTCAGCCCCAGCATTTT,CATSEGFGQPQHF
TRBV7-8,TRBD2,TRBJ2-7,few,TGTGCCAGCAGCACCCCCCGGGCGGGGGATGGCTCCTACGAGCAGTACTTC,CASSTPRAGDGSYEQYF
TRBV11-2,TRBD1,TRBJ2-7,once,TGTGCCAGCAGCTTAGAGCTTTGGGGACAGGGGATCGCCTACGAGCAGTACTTC,CASSLELWGQGIAYEQYF
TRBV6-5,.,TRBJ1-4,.,TGTGCCAGCAGTACTGGACGGACTAATGAAAAACTGTTTTTT,CASSTGRTNEKLFF
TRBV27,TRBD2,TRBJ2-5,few,TGTGCCAGCAGTTTGAGGTGGTTAGCGGGGACCCAAGAGACCCAGTACTTC,CASSLRWLAGTQETQYF
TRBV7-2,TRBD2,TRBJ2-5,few,TGTGCCAGCAGCCGATCGGAGCGGGGGGGGTCAGAGACCCAGTACTTC,CASSRSERGGSETQYF
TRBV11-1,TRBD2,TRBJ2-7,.,TGTGCCAGCAGCTTCGGACTAGCCAACAATGAGCAGTACTTC,CASSFGLANNEQYF
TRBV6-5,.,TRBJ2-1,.,TGTGCCAGCAGTTACACTCTTGGCGACAATGAGCAGTTCTTC,CASSYTLGDNEQFF
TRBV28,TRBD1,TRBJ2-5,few,TGTGCCAGCAGTTTTATACAGGGGCCTGAAGAGACCCAGTACTTC,CASSFIQGPEETQYF
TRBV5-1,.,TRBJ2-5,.,TGCGCCAGCAGCTCCAATGCGGGTGGACAAGAGACCCAGTACTTC,CASSSNAGGQETQYF
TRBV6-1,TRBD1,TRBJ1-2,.,TGTGCCGGCAGACGACAGGGGGCGGGGAACGAAGGGTCAAACTATGGCTACACCTTC,CAGRRQGAGNEGSNYGYTF
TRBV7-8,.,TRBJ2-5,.,TGTGCCAGCAGCTCTTCCCCAGGGACAATAATCCAGGAGACCCAGTACTTC,CASSSSPGTIIQETQYF
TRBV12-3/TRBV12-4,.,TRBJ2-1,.,TGTGCCAGCACCCAAAGGGTGGTCAATGAGCAGTTCTTC,CASTQRVVNEQFF
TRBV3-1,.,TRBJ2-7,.,TGTGCCAGCAGCAGAAAGGGCGTGAATGAGCAGTACTTC,CASSRKGVNEQYF
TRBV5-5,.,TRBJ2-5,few,TGTGCCAGCACTTCCCGCGAGTGGGATGAGACCCAGTACTTC,CASTSREWDETQYF
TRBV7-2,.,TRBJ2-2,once,TGTGCCAGCAGCTTACGACGGGGCACCGGGGAGCTGTTTTTT,CASSLRRGTGELFF
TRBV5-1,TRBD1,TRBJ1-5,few,TGCGCCAGCAGCTTGGGGGACAGTTTCTCCAATCAGCCCCAGCATTTT,CASSLGDSFSNQPQHF
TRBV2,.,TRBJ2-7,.,TGTGCCAGCAGCGTCCCCCTCGAGCAGTACTTC,CASSVPLEQYF